The source of this T cell receptor beta chain is a study of T-cell reconstitution after alpha-beta-depleted transplantation in children. The study, taken as a whole, reports: At around two months after transplant, the alpha-beta T cells were reportedly derived from several hundred expanded clones that came from non-depleted graft cells. Certain patients had high TCRbeta diversity at day 60, and it came from recipient T cells and thymic progenitors that survived. It was newly produced T cells that mostly accounted for T-cell counts and diversity one year after transplant.

Comments on this clonotype: Its cognate antigen is unknown.

This sample's TCRbeta library carried unique molecular identifier barcodes. A single record per CDR3 protein comes from TCRdb applying MiXCR to the PCR reads. The data show 500,000 to 750,000 distinct CDR3 sequences, 10% to 15% seen once. Germline loops: CDR1 ENHRY, CDR2 SYGVKD. The length of the CDR3 is 15 residues. Between the trimmed V and J ends, which lost 0 bases and 8 bases, there was a span of 14 bases. This receptor was obtained from a male patient between 10 and 17 years old who had a stem cell transplant for acute myeloid leukemia, so the T cells may come from the graft donor. Source: PBMCs, mostly from graft donor cells, taken 360 days after TCRalphabeta/CD19-depleted stem cell transplant. J is TRBJ2-1 and V is TRBV10-3; D may be TRBD2 (5 bases). The CDR3, as DNA: TGTGCCATCAGTGAGTCGCCGGACCCCGGGGATGAGCAGTTCTTC. This sequence encodes CAISESPDPGDEQFF.